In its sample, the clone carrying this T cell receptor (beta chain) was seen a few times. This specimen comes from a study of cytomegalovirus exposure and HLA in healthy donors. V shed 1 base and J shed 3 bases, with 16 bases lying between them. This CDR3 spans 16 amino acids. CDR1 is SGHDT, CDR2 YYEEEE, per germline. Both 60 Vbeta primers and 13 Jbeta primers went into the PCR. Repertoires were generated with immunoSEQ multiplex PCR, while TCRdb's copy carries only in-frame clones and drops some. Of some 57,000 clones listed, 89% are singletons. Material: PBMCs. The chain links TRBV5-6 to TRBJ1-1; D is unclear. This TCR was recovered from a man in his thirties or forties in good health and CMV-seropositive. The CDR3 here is CASSLRGEPWDTEAFF. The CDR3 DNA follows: TGTGCCAGCAGCTTGAGAGGCGAACCATGGGACACTGAAGCTTTCTTT.